This TCR beta chain was recorded in a study of blood T cell repertoires in COVID-19. Turning to the study itself: PBMCs, B-cell-depleted T cells, or T cells were the source of the cDNA or gDNA that made up the material.

J lost 2 bases, V lost 6 bases, and 3 bases had no gene match. This CDR3 is 13 amino acids long. Germline V gene sequence: CDR1 LNHDA, CDR2 SQIVND (reference sequence). Measured with immunoSEQ multiplex PCR; TCRdb has only the in-frame clones, and not every one. The sample lists hundreds of thousands of clones; around 87% were seen once. The table lists this clone with a few counts. Other DNA sequences from this sample encode an identical CDR3 as well. The sequence derives from a woman in her forties or fifties with active or convalescent COVID-19. This chain connects TRBV19 to TRBJ2-7; 8 bases agree with TRBD2. Source material: peripheral blood. The CDR3 sequence: CASSTGLAYEQYF. The CDR3 region has the DNA TGTGCCAGTAGCACGGGACTAGCCTACGAGCAGTACTTC.